The source of this TCR beta chain is a study of blood T cell repertoires in COVID-19. In the study overall: There were acute and convalescent COVID-19 samples, and they came from the United States, Italy and Spain. The cDNA or gDNA used as material had been derived from T cells, B-cell-depleted T cells, or PBMCs.

The CDR3 length is 13 residues. The V end lost 7 bases, the J end lost 2 bases, and 10 bases lay between the germline ends. CDR1 and CDR2 (germline): LNHDA, SQIVND (reference sequence). As processed by the authors: Quantification of nucleated cells was approximated via reference gene primer amplification. The repertoire was sequenced with immunoSEQ multiplex PCR; TCRdb's copy has only in-frame clones and lacks some. That table furnishes V, J and clone size, whereas the DNA furnished D and trimming. The sample has around 140,000 clones; over 70% are singletons. The chain recombines TRBV19 with TRBJ2-3; maybe TRBD2 (5 bases). This TCR came from a man aged 55 to 70 with active or convalescent COVID-19. The material sequenced was peripheral blood. The CDR3 DNA is TGTGCCAGTAATGAGGGAGCCACAGATACGCAGTATTTT. It codes for CASNEGATDTQYF.